These 8 T cell receptor beta chains share one sample of origin, sequenced in a study of T cells in narcolepsy. Here immunoSEQ multiplex PCR was the method, and the copy in TCRdb shows in-frame clones only, minus some. Of around 28,000 clones listed, about three quarters are singletons. Input material: CD45RA- memory CD4+ T cells from PBMCs. The receptor set was obtained from a human donor with narcolepsy.

This clone was recorded only once. The chain has TRBV6-1 and TRBJ1-5, with TRBD1 identical over 8 bases. Germline assignment: CDR1 MNHNS and CDR2 SASEGT. The CDR3 runs 14 residues. V gave up 10 bases and J gave up 7 bases; unmatched junction bases: 12. CDR3 sequence: CATADRGVRQPQHF. The CDR3 DNA sequence: TGTGCCACCGCAGACAGGGGAGTTAGGCAGCCCCAGCATTTT.

The count of this clone is one. The J gene is TRBJ2-7, the V gene TRBV9; D might be TRBD1 (6 bases). Trimming cost V 0 bases and J 6 bases, with 22 bases left between them. The CDR3 has 17 amino acids. CDR1 and CDR2 from the germline V gene are SGDLS and YYNGEE. The CDR3 sequence is CASSVGLLGAVGSEQYF. CDR3 DNA sequence: TGTGCCAGCAGCGTAGGCCTCCTGGGGGCGGTTGGCAGCGAGCAGTACTTC. The entire variable domain, with the rest obtained from reference TRBV9 and TRBJ2-7, is as follows: DSGVTQTPKHLITATGQRVTLRCSPRSGDLSVYWYQQSLDQGLQFLIQYYNGEERAKGNILERFSAQQFPDLHSELNLSSLELGDSALYFCASSVGLLGAVGSEQYFGPGTRLTVT.

The chain is built from TRBV27 and TRBJ1-6; D gene uncertain. CDR1 MNHEY and CDR2 SMNVEV come from the germline V gene (reference sequence). The CDR3 runs to 17 residues. V was cut by 3 bases and J by 2 bases, with 14 bases left in between. This CDR3 is CASSFRNTPTYNSPLHF. The CDR3 nucleotides read TGTGCCAGCAGTTTCCGGAACACCCCAACCTATAATTCACCCCTCCACTTT.

The V gene is TRBV14, the J gene TRBJ1-1, with a possible D match to TRBD1 (5 bases). V was cut by 7 bases and J by 5 bases, with 23 bases left in between. The CDR3 loop spans 16 amino acids. Germline loops: CDR1 SGHDN, CDR2 FVKESK. The CDR3 DNA reads as TGTGCCAGCACCTCAACCGTTCTGGGGGGTTGGACTGAAGCTTTCTTT. It codes for CASTSTVLGGWTEAFF.

J is TRBJ2-7 and V is TRBV4-1; D may be TRBD1 (6 bases). V was shortened by 4 bases and J by 5 bases, with 18 bases between the two germline ends. The CDR3 loop spans 15 amino acids. The germline CDR1 and CDR2 sequences are MGHRA and YSYEKL. CDR3 coding DNA: TGCGCCAGCAGCCTCAGAACAGGGACGCGCCACGAGCAGTACTTC. Its translation: CASSLRTGTRHEQYF.

The chain links TRBV19 to TRBJ2-7, with unresolved D. V lost 4 bases and J lost 0, with 13 bases in between. CDR3 length: 15 amino acids. Germline V gene lookup returns CDR1 LNHDA and CDR2 SQIVND (reference sequence). This chain's CDR3 is CASSKLSSSSYEQYF. The CDR3 DNA follows: TGTGCCAGTAGTAAACTCAGCTCAAGCTCCTACGAGCAGTACTTC.

This clone was seen a few times. The genes are TRBV21-1 and TRBJ1-5. TRBV21-1 constitutes a pseudogene. The length of the CDR3 is 12 residues. In nucleotides, the CDR3 is TGTGCCAGCAGCAAAGTGCGGGAACCCCAGCATTTT. This encodes CASSKVREPQHF.

To note about this clone: The sample holds other DNA sequences that translate to the same CDR3. The V call is TRBV7-9, the J call TRBJ2-1, with D perhaps given as TRBD1 or TRBD2 (6 bases each). Germline V lookup: CDR1 SEHNR, CDR2 FQNEAQ (reference sequence). The V and J ends lost 1 base and 1 base respectively, with 8 bases between them. The CDR3 is 15 residues long. The CDR3 coding sequence is TGTGCCAGCAGCTTAGAGGGGGGTTCCTACAATGAGCAGTTCTTC. As protein: CASSLEGGSYNEQFF.